The next 28 T cell receptor beta chains were all read from a single sample in a study of blood T cell repertoires in COVID-19. Method: immunoSEQ multiplex PCR; TCRdb's copy keeps in-frame clones and lacks some. The table has some 89,000 clones, 89% seen once; the top ten hold about 2%. The specimen was peripheral blood. The source is a man in his fifties with acute or convalescent COVID-19.

This chain joins TRBV19 and TRBJ1-4; no clear D gene. With 3 bases removed from V and 6 bases from J, the gap between germline ends came to 11 bases. Germline V gene sequence: CDR1 LNHDA, CDR2 SQIVND (reference sequence). The length of the CDR3 is 14 residues. CDR3 sequence (DNA): TGTGCCAGTAGTATTCTTGGAGAGGATGAAAAACTGTTTTTT. Protein: CASSILGEDEKLFF.

The V and J genes are TRBV28 and TRBJ1-2, with TRBD1 matching 7 bases. There are 13 residues in the CDR3. Germline V gene lookup returns CDR1 MDHEN and CDR2 SYDVKM. The V and J ends lost 6 bases and 5 bases, in that order; junction bases with no gene match: 6. The CDR3 nucleotides are TGTGCCAGCAGGCCACAGGGGAATTATGGCTACACCTTC. Translating it yields CASRPQGNYGYTF.

The rearrangement uses TRBV6-6 and TRBJ1-5; 10 bases line up with TRBD1. This CDR3 region has 15 residues. Germline-derived CDR1 and CDR2 are MNHNY and SVGAGI (reference sequence). V was clipped by 10 bases and J by 1 base; unmatched bases: 7. CDR3 residues: CATTPGQGSNQPQHF. For the CDR3, the DNA is TGTGCCACTACCCCGGGACAGGGGAGCAATCAGCCCCAGCATTTT.

The chain carries TRBV25-1 and TRBJ2-1; 14 bases fit TRBD2. With 1 base clipped from V and 5 bases from J, the junction kept 4 bases outside the gene matches. The CDR3 length is 17 residues. Germline values: CDR1 MGHDK, CDR2 SYGVNS. CDR3 sequence reads: CASSEWGLAGVNNEQFF. In nucleotides, the CDR3 is TGTGCCAGCAGTGAATGGGGACTAGCGGGAGTAAACAATGAGCAGTTCTTC.

The gene calls are TRBV28 and TRBJ1-1; 7 nucleotides agree with TRBD1. The trim removed 1 base at V and 0 bases at J, leaving 8 bases unmatched. In germline, CDR1 is MDHEN, CDR2 SYDVKM. The CDR3 runs to 17 residues. The CDR3 DNA reads as TGTGCCAGCAGTTTATCCCGGGACAGATTCATGAACACTGAAGCTTTCTTT. It yields the protein CASSLSRDRFMNTEAFF.

This clone was counted once. This rearrangement joins TRBV29-1 to TRBJ1-2; TRBD1 aligns across 8 bases. With V trimmed by 3 bases and J by 4 bases, 7 bases remained unmatched. Per the germline V gene, CDR1 is SQVTM and CDR2 is ANQGSEA. This CDR3 is built from 14 residues. The CDR3 nucleotides read TGCAGCGTTGAGGGCGACAGGGGCCGCTATGGCTACACCTTC. Amino acids: CSVEGDRGRYGYTF.

This CDR3 reads CASSLGLAGPRGETQYF. The CDR3 coding sequence is TGTGCCAGCAGCTTAGGACTAGCGGGACCCAGGGGGGAGACCCAGTACTTC. This chain connects TRBV11-2 to TRBJ2-5; 11 positions match TRBD2. V was pared by 1 base and J by 5 bases, with 9 bases of the junction left unmatched. The CDR3 is made up of 17 amino acids. From germline, CDR1 is SGHAT and CDR2 FQNNGV.

CDR3 sequence (DNA): TGTGCCAGCACCCTAGACAGGGGTGCGATTGAGCAGTACTTC. Amino acid sequence: CASTLDRGAIEQYF. This chain connects TRBV5-6 to TRBJ2-7; 8 positions agree with TRBD1. With 6 bases clipped from V and 7 bases from J, the junction kept 12 bases outside the gene matches. CDR3 size: 14 residues. Germline V lookup: CDR1 SGHDT, CDR2 YYEEEE.

The V gene is TRBV30, the J gene TRBJ2-3; the D is unclear. Deletions cut 5 bases from V and 2 bases from J, with 11 bases between. The germline gives CDR1 GTSNPN, CDR2 SVGIG (reference sequence). CDR3 length: 13 amino acids. As DNA, the CDR3 is TGTGCCTGGTCCCCTTCTTTCACAGATACGCAGTATTTT. This sequence encodes CAWSPSFTDTQYF.

The rearrangement uses TRBV19 and TRBJ2-3; tentatively, D is TRBD1 (5 bases). Per the germline V gene, CDR1 is LNHDA and CDR2 is SQIVND (reference sequence). Trimming stripped 4 bases from V and 3 bases from J, with 14 bases between. This CDR3 has 15 amino acids. CDR3 DNA: TGTGCCAGTAGTAAGGTCCAAGGGGAAACAGATACGCAGTATTTT. It encodes CASSKVQGETDTQYF.

J is TRBJ1-2 and V is TRBV27; the D gene is possibly TRBD1 (6 bases). CDR1 is MNHEY and CDR2 is SMNVEV in the germline V gene (reference sequence). This CDR3 contains 13 residues. The V gene lost 3 bases and the J gene lost 3 bases, with 8 bases spanning the gap. This CDR3 reads CASSFKGDYGYTF. CDR3 in DNA: TGTGCCAGCAGTTTCAAGGGGGACTATGGCTACACCTTC.

The chain has TRBV7-6 and TRBJ1-4, with D possibly matching TRBD1 (6 bases). There are 15 residues in the CDR3. Germline V gene data show CDR1 as SGHVS and CDR2 as FNYEAQ. Trimming cost V 4 bases and J 7 bases, with 16 bases left between them. The CDR3 nucleotides read TGTGCCAGCAGCTCAGAACAGGGAAGGGGTGAAAAACTGTTTTTT. Residues: CASSSEQGRGEKLFF.

This chain's CDR3 is CASSLGTVAGNTIYF. In nucleotides, the CDR3 is TGTGCCAGCAGCCTCGGGACAGTAGCTGGAAACACCATATATTTT. The V call is TRBV5-6, the J call TRBJ1-3, with TRBD1 identical over 7 bases. Trimming at V came to 4 bases and at J to 2 bases, leaving 6 bases not matched to a gene. Germline V gene sequence: CDR1 SGHDT, CDR2 YYEEEE. The CDR3 is made up of 15 amino acids.

The V call is TRBV19, the J call TRBJ1-4; the match to TRBD1 covers 7 bases. Germline V gives CDR1 LNHDA, CDR2 SQIVND (reference sequence). The ends lost 2 bases at V and 7 bases at J; junction bases unmatched: 7. The CDR3 contains 15 residues. The CDR3 DNA reads as TGTGCCAGTAGTATATCGGCAGGGGGAGGTGAAAAACTGTTTTTT. Its translation is CASSISAGGGEKLFF.

This sequence joins TRBV28 and TRBJ2-1, with D tentatively TRBD2 (5 bases). The ends were cut back, 2 bases at V and 3 bases at J, with 11 bases in the middle. The CDR3 totals 15 residues. CDR1 MDHEN and CDR2 SYDVKM come from the germline V gene. The CDR3 sequence: CASSLPGLGYNEQFF. Written as DNA, the CDR3 is TGTGCCAGCAGTTTACCGGGGTTGGGCTACAATGAGCAGTTCTTC.

This chain connects TRBV9 to TRBJ1-4, with TRBD1 as a possible D gene (6 bases). Germline-derived CDR1 and CDR2 are SGDLS and YYNGEE. Deletions cut 6 bases from V and 2 bases from J, with 11 bases between. The CDR3 loop spans 14 amino acids. Here the CDR3 DNA reads TGTGCCAGCAACCCCGGACAGACTAATGAAAAACTGTTTTTT. Translation gives CASNPGQTNEKLFF.

For this clone: At the DNA level, this CDR3 is encoded by other sequences in the same sample as well. The genes are TRBV7-3 and TRBJ1-2; tentative D call: TRBD1 (6 bases). The CDR3 length is 15 residues. Germline V CDR1 and CDR2: SGHTA, FQGTGA. V lost 5 bases, J lost 6 bases, and 19 bases lay in between. For the CDR3, the DNA is TGTGCCAGCAGCCAAGGGGGGGGGAGGGGTAATGGCTACACCTTC. It encodes CASSQGGGRGNGYTF.

V and J are TRBV5-4 and TRBJ2-1; 10 nucleotides align to TRBD2. The CDR3 loop spans 14 amino acids. Germline loops: CDR1 SGHNT, CDR2 YYREEE (reference sequence). The trim removed 2 bases at V and 5 bases at J, leaving 1 base unmatched. CDR3 loop: CASSFGLADNEQFF. CDR3 sequence (DNA): TGTGCCAGCAGCTTCGGACTAGCGGACAATGAGCAGTTCTTC.

The chain employs TRBV29-1 and TRBJ1-2, with TRBD1 matching 7 bases. CDR3 length: 14 amino acids. Germline trimming cut 7 bases from V and 6 bases from J; bases unmatched to any gene: 14. Germline CDR1 and CDR2: SQVTM and ANQGSEA. The CDR3 region is CSADRVPREHGYTF. The CDR3 region has the DNA TGCAGCGCCGACAGGGTCCCCCGAGAGCATGGCTACACCTTC.

This clone appeared a few times. The chain employs TRBV5-4 and TRBJ2-1; 9 bases are shared with TRBD2. The CDR3 sequence is 14 residues long. V lost 3 bases to trimming and J lost 7 bases; unmatched junction nucleotides: 5. The V gene's germline CDR1 is SGHNT and CDR2 YYREEE (reference sequence). CDR3 loop: CASSSSGRRNEQFF. The DNA for the CDR3 is TGTGCCAGCAGCTCGAGCGGGAGGCGGAATGAGCAGTTCTTC.

The chain carries TRBV7-9 and TRBJ2-1, with D possibly being TRBD2 (5 bases). The CDR3 contains 16 residues. From germline, CDR1 is SEHNR and CDR2 FQNEAQ (reference sequence). Trimming took off 2 bases at V and 6 bases at J, with 17 bases between the two ends. The CDR3 reads CASSLLATGSVNEQFF. DNA for the CDR3: TGTGCCAGCAGCTTATTGGCGACTGGGAGTGTCAATGAGCAGTTCTTC.

This clone showed up just a few times. The V and J genes are TRBV2 and TRBJ1-2, with TRBD1 matching over 7 bases. The junction had 2 bases not matched to a gene; V was cut back by 6 bases and J by 4 bases. Germline lookup yields CDR1 SNHLY and CDR2 FYNNEI. This CDR3 is built from 12 residues. The CDR3 nucleotides are TGTGCCAGCAGGGGACAGCTCTATGGCTACACCTTC. Its protein is CASRGQLYGYTF.

This clone was counted once. V and J are TRBV6-6 and TRBJ2-3; a possible D gene is TRBD1 (5 bases). From germline, CDR1 is MNHNY and CDR2 SVGAGI (reference sequence). Trimming took off 2 bases at V and 2 bases at J, with 11 bases between the two ends. The CDR3 is 15 residues long. CDR3 coding DNA: TGTGCCAGCAGTTACCTAGGACAAACCACAGATACGCAGTATTTT. This encodes CASSYLGQTTDTQYF.

This chain connects TRBV11-1 to TRBJ2-7, with TRBD1 identical over 7 bases. V dropped 10 bases and J dropped 4; count of bases not matched to a gene: 13. Germline V gene data show CDR1 as SGHAT and CDR2 as FQDESV (reference sequence). The CDR3 has 14 residues. This CDR3 reads CATSSGDSYYEQYF. In DNA, the CDR3 is TGTGCCACCTCCTCCGGGGACAGTTATTACGAGCAGTACTTC.

The chain joins TRBV27 to TRBJ2-3; 9 nucleotides agree with TRBD1. The CDR3 is 13 amino acids. V was clipped by 8 bases and J by 6 bases; unmatched bases: 6. Germline CDR1 is MNHEY and CDR2 is SMNVEV (reference sequence). CDR3 nucleotides: TGTGCCAGCGGACAGGGGTGGGAGGATACGCAGTATTTT. It encodes CASGQGWEDTQYF.

This chain links TRBV12-3 or TRBV12-4 with TRBJ2-2; D gene unclear. Trimming stripped 6 bases from V and 1 base from J, with 6 bases between. The CDR3 covers 13 residues. CDR3 amino acids: CASRNLNTGELFF. In nucleotides, the CDR3 is TGTGCCAGCAGGAACTTGAACACCGGGGAGCTGTTTTTT.

The chain is built from TRBV5-6 and TRBJ1-1; TRBD1 matches at 8 bases. There are 15 residues in the CDR3. With 5 bases clipped from V and 3 bases from J, the junction kept 9 bases outside the gene matches. The germline CDR1 and CDR2 sequences are SGHDT and YYEEEE. CDR3 residues: CASRSIRQGYTEAFF. DNA of the CDR3: TGTGCCAGCAGATCTATAAGACAGGGGTACACTGAAGCTTTCTTT.

This clone showed up just a few times. The J gene is TRBJ2-7, the V gene TRBV2, with TRBD2 as a possible D gene (6 bases). The germline V gene encodes CDR1 SNHLY and CDR2 FYNNEI. Trimming took off 8 bases at V and 9 bases at J, with 17 bases between the two ends. The CDR3 totals 12 residues. CDR3 nucleotides: TGTGCCAGCGCGCTAGCGAACCGGGCGCAGTACTTC. The encoded protein is CASALANRAQYF.